Listed below are T cell receptor beta chains from one sample, sequenced in a study of beta chain features in type 1 diabetes. Only in-frame clones appear in the TCRdb table, and some are missing; sequencing was by immunoSEQ multiplex PCR. Here the sample spans around 40,000 clones, roughly half being singletons. Sequencing was performed on Tregs from blood. All receptors come from a woman between 18 and 29 years old in good health. Both conserved end residues are part of each CDR3. Each record gives: clone size, J gene, D gene, V gene, CDR3 DNA, CDR3 protein. A D gene is named only where the DNA matches it firmly. Rows give clone size only sometimes, using once, few, many, or a class for an expanded clone.

>.|TRBJ1-1|.|TRBV7-9
TGTGCCAGCAGCTCGCGGGGTTGGACTGAAGCTTTCTTT
CASSSRGWTEAFF
>few|TRBJ2-3|.|TRBV7-9
TGTGCCAGCAGCTTAACAGGGAGCACAGATACGCAGTATTTT
CASSLTGSTDTQYF
>.|TRBJ2-1|TRBD2|TRBV18
TGTGCCAGCTCACCAACCGGGACTAGCGGGAGGTGGGTTGAGCAGTTCTTC
CASSPTGTSGRWVEQFF
>.|TRBJ2-7|.|TRBV5-1
TGCGCCAGCAGCCGCGGACAGAACTACGAGCAGTACTTC
CASSRGQNYEQYF
>.|TRBJ2-3|TRBD2|TRBV7-9
TGTGCCAGCAGCCGCGGGGGTTATACGCAGTATTTT
CASSRGGYTQYF
>.|TRBJ2-7|TRBD2|TRBV7-2
TGTGCCAGCAGCTTGGGACTAGCGGGAGTATCCGAGCAGTACTTC
CASSLGLAGVSEQYF
>.|TRBJ2-7|.|TRBV27
TGTGCCAGCAGTGGGGGGTACTACTCCTACGAGCAGTACTTC
CASSGGYYSYEQYF
>few|TRBJ2-7|TRBD1|TRBV7-9
TGTGCCAGCAGCTTAGAGTACAGGGGGCCGTACGAGCAGTACTTC
CASSLEYRGPYEQYF
>few|TRBJ2-1|TRBD2|TRBV28
TGTGCCAGCAGTCCGAAGGGGGGACTAGCTGGAAAGCAGTTCTTC
CASSPKGGLAGKQFF
>.|TRBJ2-3|TRBD2|TRBV28
TGTGCCAGCCGGGGGGGCCGATATACGCAGTATTTT
CASRGGRYTQYF
>many|TRBJ1-2|TRBD1|TRBV5-4
TGTGCCAGCAGCTTGGCGACAGGGGTTGGATATGGCTACACCTTC
CASSLATGVGYGYTF
>.|TRBJ2-1|TRBD2|TRBV4-3
TGCGCCAGCAGCCAAGTTCCTAGCGGGAAAGACAATGAGCAGTTCTTC
CASSQVPSGKDNEQFF
>few|TRBJ2-4|TRBD2|TRBV28
TGTGCCAGCAGTTCCCGGGAGGGTGGCAAAAACATTCAGTACTTC
CASSSREGGKNIQYF
>.|TRBJ2-3|.|TRBV7-2
TGTGCCAGCAGCTTAAGATGGCTAGCCAACAGTACAGATGCGCAGTATTTT
CASSLRWLANSTDAQYF
>.|TRBJ1-1|.|TRBV6-5
TGTGCCAGCGGGGCTCGGTTGAACACTGAAGCTTTCTTT
CASGARLNTEAFF
>.|TRBJ2-4|.|TRBV27
TGTGCCAGCAGTTTAGAGGTCAGACACGGGGTAGCCAAAAACATTCAGTACTTC
CASSLEVRHGVAKNIQYF
>.|TRBJ1-6|TRBD1|TRBV6-5
TGTGCCAGCAGTCGACAGGGTCCGTGGGGTTCACCCCTCCACTTT
CASSRQGPWGSPLHF
>.|TRBJ2-7|.|TRBV5-1
TGCGCCAGCAGCGACAACTACGAGCAGTACTTC
CASSDNYEQYF
>.|TRBJ1-1|TRBD1|TRBV18
TGTGCCAGCTCACCGCCGACAGGGCCCCTCATGAACACTGAAGCTTTCTTT
CASSPPTGPLMNTEAFF
>.|TRBJ2-7|.|TRBV20-1
TGCAGTGCTACACCGTTTCGCGAGTACTTC
CSATPFREYF
>few|TRBJ2-7|TRBD1|TRBV30
TGTGCCTGGAGTGTCCTGGGACAGATTACCTACGAGCAGTACTTC
CAWSVLGQITYEQYF
>.|TRBJ2-1|TRBD2|TRBV6-5
TGTGCCAGCAGTAACCAGCGGGAGGGCCGACTTGAGCAGTTCTTC
CASSNQREGRLEQFF
>few|TRBJ2-7|.|TRBV7-3
TGTGCCAGCAGCTTAGGTTTGGCCCGCGAGCAGTACTTC
CASSLGLAREQYF